This is a list of T cell receptor beta chains from one sample in a study of shared clonotypes between healthy human individuals. Assay: immunoSEQ multiplex PCR; the TCRdb copy retains only in-frame clones and omits some. The table lists roughly 1,100,000 clones, 70% to 80% of them singletons. Sequenced: memory CD4+ T cells sorted from blood. These receptors were obtained from a young man in good health. Both conserved end residues are part of each CDR3. The order of the fields is CDR3 length, D gene, V gene, J gene, clone size, CDR3 DNA, CDR3 protein. D genes are given only for firm matches. Clone sizes are given selectively: once, few, many, or a class where the clone is expanded.

>13|.|TRBV10-2|TRBJ2-5|.
TGCGCCAGCCGGCAGGGAAGTATGGAGACCCAGTACTTC
CASRQGSMETQYF
>13|.|TRBV10-1|TRBJ2-7|.
TGCGCCAGCAGTGAGTCGGGGGACTACGAGCAGTACTTC
CASSESGDYEQYF
>15|.|TRBV30|TRBJ1-5|.
TGTGCCTGGAGTAAGGCTACCGTAGGAGATCAGCCCCAGCATTTT
CAWSKATVGDQPQHF
>13|TRBD1|TRBV29-1|TRBJ1-2|.
TGCAGCGTCCAAAGACAGGGCGACTATGGCTACACCTTC
CSVQRQGDYGYTF
>15|.|TRBV4-1|TRBJ1-1|.
TGCGCCAGCAGCCAAGAAAAGGGGCTGATGGGGGAAGCTTTCTTT
CASSQEKGLMGEAFF
>13|.|TRBV30|TRBJ2-7|.
TGTGCCTGGAGTCGGCGAAGCTCCTACGAGCAGTACTTC
CAWSRRSSYEQYF
>14|TRBD1|TRBV7-9|TRBJ1-4|few
TGTGCCAGCAGCAAGATGTCAGGGGGAGAAAAACTGTTTTTT
CASSKMSGGEKLFF
>14|.|TRBV2|TRBJ2-7|.
TGTGCCAGCAATCTGGTGCAGGGACGCGACGAGCAGTACTTC
CASNLVQGRDEQYF
>16|TRBD2|TRBV6-1|TRBJ2-1|.
TGTGCCAGCAGTGAAGTTGGAGCGGGAGGGTGGAATGAGCAGTTCTTC
CASSEVGAGGWNEQFF
>16|.|TRBV15|TRBJ1-4|.
TGTGCCACCAGCAGAGATACCGGGACGGCTAATGAAAAACTGTTTTTT
CATSRDTGTANEKLFF
>20|.|TRBV4-1|TRBJ1-6|.
TGCGCCAGCAGCCAGAGTGGGGGAAGGGGGATGAGCTCCTATAATTCACCCCTCCACTTT
CASSQSGGRGMSSYNSPLHF
>13|.|TRBV2|TRBJ2-7|few
TGTGCCAGCAGTGACCGGGACTCCCGGCGGCAGTACTTC
CASSDRDSRRQYF
>13|.|TRBV4-2|TRBJ2-1|.
TGTGCCAGCAGCCATCCTACTAGCAGTGAGCAGTTCTTC
CASSHPTSSEQFF
>16|.|TRBV28|TRBJ2-2|.
TGTGCCAGCAGTTTAATAAGGGGCGCTAACACCGGGGAGCTGTTTTTT
CASSLIRGANTGELFF
>11|.|TRBV19|TRBJ2-3|.
TGTGCCAGTAGTATAGCGGATACGCAGTATTTT
CASSIADTQYF
>15|.|TRBV18|TRBJ2-7|.
TGTGCCAGCTCACCACCCCTAGCAGCCGTCGGCGAGCAGTACTTC
CASSPPLAAVGEQYF
>17|TRBD2|TRBV7-8|TRBJ2-7|.
TGTGCCAGCAGCTTAGTAGGGACTAGCGGGAGGGCCGTGGAGCAGTACTTC
CASSLVGTSGRAVEQYF
>14|.|TRBV6-1|TRBJ1-3|.
TGTGCCAGCAGTGCTGGCGACTCTGGAAACACCATATATTTT
CASSAGDSGNTIYF